This T cell receptor beta chain emerged from a study of T cell repertoires in cytomegalovirus infection. Turning to the study itself: Used in the study were CMV epitopes, some recently identified and HLA-C-restricted, others well-studied and HLA-B-restricted. Matching HLA type and CMV infection were both indicated by public TCR beta signatures.

This CDR3 contains 15 residues. CDR1 and CDR2 (germline): MDHEN, SYDVKM. The junction had 2 bases not matched to a gene; V was cut back by 1 base and J by 0 bases. About this clonotype itself: What it binds is unknown.

Study-wide results and limits: There were HLA-C-restricted CMV-specific TCR beta clonotypes dominating the ex vivo response. Individuals carrying CMV plus the relevant HLA were identified by cumulative frequency of public TCR beta families.

TCRdb independently ran MiXCR on the reads; one entry per CDR3 protein. The table records tens of thousands of distinct CDR3 sequences, 20% to 30% of them present only once. This sequence was found in a human donor in good health (CMV status not recorded). Some clones in this sample may be carry-over from other donors' samples. Sequenced material: CD8+ T cells from cultured PBMCs, taken from culture after CMV antigen stimulation. The chain is built from TRBV28 and TRBJ2-7; 8 positions agree with TRBD2. This chain's CDR3 is CASSLSGGPSYEQYF. CDR3 DNA: TGTGCCAGCAGTTTATCGGGGGGGCCCTCCTACGAGCAGTACTTC. Using reference TRBV28 and TRBJ2-7 for the parts outside the CDR3, the full variable domain is DVKVTQSSRYLVKRTGEKVFLECVQDMDHENMFWYRQDPGLGLRLIYFSYDVKMKEKGDIPEGYSVSREKKERFSLILESASTNQTSMYLCASSLSGGPSYEQYFGPGTRLTVT.